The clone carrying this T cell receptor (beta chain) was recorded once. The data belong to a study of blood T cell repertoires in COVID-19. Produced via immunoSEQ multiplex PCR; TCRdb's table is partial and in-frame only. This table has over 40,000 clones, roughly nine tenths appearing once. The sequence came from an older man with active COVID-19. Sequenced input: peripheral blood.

The CDR3 loop is CASSLGPRGGKTYEQYF. CDR3 sequence (DNA): TGCGCCAGCAGCTTGGGACCTAGGGGGGGCAAGACTTACGAGCAGTACTTC. This chain uses TRBV5-1 with TRBJ2-7, with D possibly matching TRBD2 (7 bases). The CDR3 loop spans 17 amino acids. Trimming shortened V by 0 bases and J by 4 bases, and 20 bases separated the two germline ends. Germline CDR1 reads SGHRS; CDR2 reads YFSETQ.